The 14 T cell receptor beta chains below all came from one sample that was sequenced in a study of Ad26.COV2.S vaccination and SARS-CoV-2 variants. Noted treatment: 19 received Ad26.COV2.S at low or high dose, single or two shots; roughly 5 received placebo; per-sample allocation not given. The samples date from day 63 after the first vaccine or placebo injection. TCRdb's copy holds only in-frame clones and misses some; the assay was immunoSEQ multiplex PCR. The table lists some 460,000 clones, roughly 87% of them singletons, with about 1.5% in the top ten. Specimen: peripheral blood, collected in a trial of Ad26.COV2.S vaccine versus placebo. Receptors were obtained from a person between 18 and 65 years old who received the Ad26.COV2.S COVID-19 vaccine or a placebo.

The chain carries TRBV6-5 and TRBJ1-3; no clear D. The CDR3 is 11 amino acids. V was clipped by 10 bases and J by 5 bases, with 9 bases between them. Germline-derived CDR1 and CDR2 are MNHEY and SVGAGI. CDR3 coding DNA: TGTGCCACCGTCGACAGAAACACCATATATTTT. Encoded protein: CATVDRNTIYF.

The rearrangement uses TRBV4-2 and TRBJ2-2; a weak D match, TRBD2 (6 bases). There are 18 residues in the CDR3. Trimming pared 0 bases from V and 0 bases from J, leaving 14 bases between. Germline CDR1 reads LGHNA; CDR2 reads YNFKEQ. The CDR3 DNA follows: TGTGCCAGCAGCCAAGATTTGGGCGGCGGGGCGAACACCGGGGAGCTGTTTTTT. Translation gives CASSQDLGGGANTGELFF.

The V and J genes are TRBV19 and TRBJ1-1; possible D gene TRBD1, 6 bases. The germline V gene has CDR1 LNHDA and CDR2 SQIVND (reference sequence). There are 15 residues in the CDR3. Deletions cut 4 bases from V and 2 bases from J, with 14 bases between. CDR3 coding DNA: TGTGCCAGTAGTACCCTGACGACAGGAAACACTGAAGCTTTCTTT. Its translation: CASSTLTTGNTEAFF.

The chain joins TRBV28 to TRBJ1-2; the D is unclear. The CDR3 length is 12 residues. Trimming cost V 8 bases and J 5 bases, with 12 bases left between them. The V gene's germline CDR1 is MDHEN and CDR2 SYDVKM. DNA of the CDR3: TGTGCCAGCTCGGCATCCGCGTATGGCTACACCTTC. It is translated as CASSASAYGYTF.

This chain joins TRBV5-1 and TRBJ2-7; D uncertain. This CDR3 has 14 residues. The V and J ends lost 0 bases and 4 bases respectively, with 11 bases between them. Germline-derived CDR1 and CDR2 are SGHRS and YFSETQ. CDR3 DNA sequence: TGCGCCAGCAGCTTGGGACAAACAGCATACGAGCAGTACTTC. It encodes CASSLGQTAYEQYF.

The V call is TRBV12-3 or TRBV12-4, the J call TRBJ1-1; no firm D call. The CDR3 loop spans 12 amino acids. Trimming took off 8 bases at V and 8 bases at J, with 15 bases between the two ends. Here the CDR3 DNA reads TGTGCCAGCGCTAAACCCGGGGTAGAAGCTTTCTTT. Protein product: CASAKPGVEAFF.

The V and J genes are TRBV29-1 and TRBJ1-6; D unclear. V dropped 5 bases and J dropped 7 bases, with 12 bases sitting between them. Looked up from germline, CDR1 is SQVTM and CDR2 is ANQGSEA. CDR3 size: 13 residues. CDR3 amino acids: CSVRPTRNSPLHF. The CDR3 region has the DNA TGCAGCGTTCGACCTACGAGGAATTCACCCCTCCACTTT. Looking up the rest from reference TRBV29-1 and TRBJ1-6 gives the full variable domain: SAVISQKPSRDICQRGTSLTIQCQVDSQVTMMFWYRQQPGQSLTLIATANQGSEATYESGFVIDKFPISRPNLTFSTLTVSNMSPEDSSIYLCSVRPTRNSPLHFGNGTRLTVT.

This chain links TRBV24-1 with TRBJ2-3; 10 bases are shared with TRBD2. Germline-derived CDR1 and CDR2 are KGHDR and SFDVKD. The CDR3 has 16 residues. The V gene end was trimmed by 6 bases and the J gene end by 5 bases; junction bases not matched to a gene: 10. The CDR3 sequence is CATSTTEAGGVDTQYF. In DNA form, the CDR3 reads TGTGCCACCAGTACGACAGAAGCGGGAGGGGTAGATACGCAGTATTTT.

The J gene is TRBJ2-1, the V gene TRBV29-1; D may be TRBD2 (6 bases). This CDR3 is built from 15 residues. Trimming removed 1 base from V and 8 bases from J, with 18 bases in between. Germline loops: CDR1 SQVTM, CDR2 ANQGSEA. The CDR3 here is CSVEGLAWGDDEQFF. The CDR3 region has the DNA TGCAGCGTTGAAGGTCTCGCTTGGGGGGACGATGAGCAGTTCTTC.

V is TRBV15 and J is TRBJ2-7; the D gene is possibly TRBD2 (6 bases). The V end lost 1 base, the J end lost 2 bases, and 12 bases lay between the germline ends. The V gene's germline CDR1 is LNHNV and CDR2 YYDKDF (reference sequence). CDR3 length: 15 residues. The CDR3 nucleotides read TGTGCCACCAGCAGAGGATTATCGGGGGCCTACGAGCAGTACTTC. Its translation is CATSRGLSGAYEQYF.

The rearrangement joins TRBV27 to TRBJ2-7; 11 bases match TRBD1. CDR3 length: 15 residues. V was clipped by 4 bases and J by 3 bases; unmatched bases: 5. The germline gives CDR1 MNHEY, CDR2 SMNVEV (reference sequence). The CDR3 region is CASSSLGTGGYEQYF. DNA for the CDR3: TGTGCCAGCAGTTCACTCGGGACAGGGGGCTACGAGCAGTACTTC.

The rearrangement links TRBV5-1 to TRBJ1-1; 8 nucleotides agree with TRBD1. With V trimmed by 9 bases and J by 4 bases, 11 bases remained unmatched. CDR1 is SGHRS and CDR2 is YFSETQ in the germline V gene. There are 14 residues in the CDR3. CDR3 residues: CATGHGTGGTEAFF. The CDR3 region has the DNA TGCGCCACCGGGCATGGAACAGGGGGCACTGAAGCTTTCTTT.

The genes are TRBV5-6 and TRBJ2-7, with D tentatively TRBD1 (6 bases). V was cut by 4 bases and J by 5 bases, with 10 bases left in between. The CDR3 length is 12 residues. In germline, CDR1 is SGHDT, CDR2 YYEEEE. The CDR3 DNA reads TGTGCCAGCAGCCTTTGGACAGACGAGCAGTACTTC. As protein: CASSLWTDEQYF.

CDR3 nucleotides: TGTGCCTGGAGTCCCGGGACACTGAATCAGCCCCAGCATTTT. Residues: CAWSPGTLNQPQHF. The rearrangement uses TRBV30 and TRBJ1-5; a possible D gene is TRBD1 (6 bases). The ends were cut back, 2 bases at V and 4 bases at J, with 12 bases in the middle. The CDR3 is 14 residues long. Germline V CDR1 and CDR2: GTSNPN, SVGIG (reference sequence).